The 31 T cell receptor beta chains below come from one sample, sequenced in a study of blood T cell repertoires in COVID-19. Generated by immunoSEQ multiplex PCR, the TCRdb table keeps only in-frame clones and is missing some. The sample yields some 220,000 clones, around four fifths seen once. The sample was peripheral blood. Receptors were obtained from a woman older than 75 with active or convalescent COVID-19.

This chain connects TRBV5-5 to TRBJ2-7; TRBD2 might be the D (6 bases). Trimming pared 0 bases from V and 0 bases from J, leaving 19 bases between. This CDR3 comprises 18 residues. Per the germline V gene, CDR1 is SGHKS and CDR2 is YYEKEE (reference sequence). Here the CDR3 DNA reads TGTGCCAGCAGCTTGGCCCTAGGTAGCGGAGCGTCCTCCTACGAGCAGTACTTC. Translation: CASSLALGSGASSYEQYF.

The chain employs TRBV19 and TRBJ2-7; possibly TRBD2 for D (6 bases). V dropped 6 bases and J dropped 2 bases, with 20 bases sitting between them. Germline lookup yields CDR1 LNHDA and CDR2 SQIVND (reference sequence). This CDR3 is 16 amino acids long. This chain's CDR3 is CASSNPYAGQTYEQYF. CDR3 nucleotides: TGTGCCAGTAGCAACCCGTACGCGGGGCAGACCTACGAGCAGTACTTC.

This clone has just one count. The rearrangement joins TRBV7-8 to TRBJ1-3; possibly TRBD1 for D (5 bases). V was trimmed by 5 bases and J by 12 bases, leaving 11 bases between them. This CDR3 has 11 amino acids. Per the germline V gene, CDR1 is SGHVS and CDR2 is FQNEAQ. Here the CDR3 DNA reads TGTGCCAGCAGCCCCGGCAGGGTCATATATTTT. Translation: CASSPGRVIYF.

This clone was picked up one time. The chain couples TRBV7-8 to TRBJ2-5, with D uncertain. V dropped 1 base and J dropped 2 bases, with 8 bases sitting between them. There are 14 residues in the CDR3. Looked up from germline, CDR1 is SGHVS and CDR2 is FQNEAQ. CDR3 sequence: CASSLGDWQETQYF. CDR3 bases: TGTGCCAGCAGCTTAGGTGACTGGCAAGAGACCCAGTACTTC.

Comments on this clone: The same CDR3 is also encoded by other DNA sequences in this sample. This chain uses TRBV2 with TRBJ2-5; 7 bases align to TRBD2. V dropped 6 bases and J dropped 7; count of bases not matched to a gene: 5. Germline V lookup: CDR1 SNHLY, CDR2 FYNNEI. The CDR3 extends over 12 amino acids. The CDR3 is CASSESGGTQYF. The CDR3 nucleotides read TGTGCCAGCAGCGAATCGGGAGGGACCCAGTACTTC.

The chain recombines TRBV30 with TRBJ2-1, with 8 bases lining up with TRBD2. Germline trimming cut 5 bases from V and 10 bases from J; bases unmatched to any gene: 13. The germline gives CDR1 GTSNPN, CDR2 SVGIG (reference sequence). The CDR3 covers 14 residues. The CDR3 coding sequence is TGTGCCTGGGGACCGGGACTAGTGCCTGGGGAGCAGTTCTTC. Its translation: CAWGPGLVPGEQFF.

This clone has a handful of counts. The chain uses TRBV7-3 and TRBJ1-3, with TRBD1 identical over 7 bases. J was trimmed by 2 bases and V by 5 bases; bases with no gene match: 3. This CDR3 comprises 14 residues. Germline V CDR1 and CDR2: SGHTA, FQGTGA. CDR3 DNA sequence: TGTGCCAGCAGCCAGGGGGATGCTGGAAACACCATATATTTT. Translating gives CASSQGDAGNTIYF. The whole variable domain, remainder taken from reference TRBV7-3 and TRBJ1-3, is GAGVSQTPSNKVTEKGKYVELRCDPISGHTALYWYRQSLGQGPEFLIYFQGTGAADDSGLPNDRFFAVRPEGSVSTLKIQRTERGDSAVYLCASSQGDAGNTIYFGEGSWLTVV.

The chain is built from TRBV7-8 and TRBJ2-7, with D uncertain. Trimming stripped 5 bases from V and 0 bases from J, with 5 bases between. Germline V gene lookup returns CDR1 SGHVS and CDR2 FQNEAQ. The CDR3 has 12 amino acids. In DNA, the CDR3 is TGTGCCAGCAGCCCGAGCTCCTACGAGCAGTACTTC. This gives the protein CASSPSSYEQYF. Drawing the rest from reference TRBV7-8 and TRBJ2-7, the complete variable domain is GAGVSQSPRYKVAKRGQDVALRCDPISGHVSLFWYQQALGQGPEFLTYFQNEAQLDKSGLPSDRFFAERPEGSVSTLKIQRTQQEDSAVYLCASSPSSYEQYFGPGTRLTVT.

This chain links TRBV7-9 with TRBJ2-3; 8 bases agree with TRBD2. J gave up 6 bases and V 2 bases, and 4 bases lay outside the gene matches. This CDR3 comprises 14 residues. Germline V gene sequence: CDR1 SEHNR, CDR2 FQNEAQ (reference sequence). The CDR3 DNA reads as TGTGCCAGCAGCTTAATGGCTAGCGGGGATACGCAGTATTTT. Residues: CASSLMASGDTQYF.

This chain uses TRBV4-1 with TRBJ1-2; D is perhaps TRBD1 (6 bases). From germline, CDR1 is MGHRA and CDR2 YSYEKL. V gave up 0 bases and J gave up 3 bases, with 14 bases separating them. The CDR3 consists of 16 residues. CDR3 DNA: TGCGCCAGCAGCCAAGATGGTCACAGGGTTGACTATGGCTACACCTTC. It translates to CASSQDGHRVDYGYTF.

This rearrangement joins TRBV20-1 to TRBJ1-2; D unresolved. Per the germline V gene, CDR1 is DFQATT and CDR2 is SNEGSKA (reference sequence). The CDR3 totals 11 residues. The ends were cut back, 3 bases at V and 7 bases at J, with 9 bases in the middle. CDR3 in amino acids: CSARAGGGYTF. CDR3 DNA: TGCAGTGCTAGGGCGGGAGGTGGCTACACCTTC.

The V gene is TRBV2, the J gene TRBJ2-5, with 7 bases lining up with TRBD1. The V and J ends lost 7 bases and 5 bases, in that order; junction bases with no gene match: 13. Looked up from germline, CDR1 is SNHLY and CDR2 is FYNNEI. This CDR3 comprises 15 residues. The CDR3 region has the DNA TGTGCCAGCAAAAGAGACAGGGCGAGTTTGGAGACCCAGTACTTC. It yields the protein CASKRDRASLETQYF.

This chain uses TRBV5-5 with TRBJ1-2; D gene unclear. CDR3 length: 13 residues. Germline V gene sequence: CDR1 SGHKS, CDR2 YYEKEE (reference sequence). V was trimmed by 2 bases and J by 7 bases, leaving 12 bases between them. CDR3 nucleotides: TGTGCCAGCAGCTTTACAGCAGTGGGTGGCTACACCTTC. The encoded protein is CASSFTAVGGYTF.

V usage is TRBV7-8 and J usage is TRBJ2-7; 9 positions match TRBD1. Germline CDR1 is SGHVS and CDR2 is FQNEAQ. V lost 5 bases, J lost 3 bases, and 8 bases stayed unmatched. This CDR3 spans 15 amino acids. The CDR3 DNA follows: TGTGCCAGCAGCACCGACCGACAGGGGGTCTACGAGCAGTACTTC. Amino acids: CASSTDRQGVYEQYF.

The count of this clone is one. V usage is TRBV3-1 (or the pseudogene TRBV3-2) and J usage is TRBJ2-5; D is possibly TRBD2 (6 bases). From germline, CDR1 is LGHDT and CDR2 YNNKEL (reference sequence). Between the trimmed V and J ends, which lost 4 bases and 3 bases, there was a span of 15 bases. There are 15 residues in the CDR3. The CDR3 spells CASSPSTRGKETQYF. CDR3 nucleotides: TGTGCCAGCAGCCCCTCGACTCGCGGGAAAGAGACCCAGTACTTC.

The chain combines TRBV6-5 with TRBJ1-2, with 11 bases that match TRBD1. V shed 2 bases and J 4 bases; nucleotides not matched to a gene: 6. The CDR3 runs to 16 residues. CDR1 is MNHEY and CDR2 is SVGAGI in the germline V gene. The CDR3 sequence is CASSYNGQGALYGYTF. CDR3 DNA: TGTGCCAGCAGTTACAACGGACAGGGGGCCCTCTATGGCTACACCTTC.

The CDR3 sequence: CASSQDLGLAGDNEQFF. The CDR3 region has the DNA TGTGCCAGCAGCCAAGATCTTGGACTAGCGGGGGACAATGAGCAGTTCTTC. The J gene is TRBJ2-1, the V gene TRBV3-1 (or the pseudogene TRBV3-2); TRBD2 aligns across 13 bases. This CDR3 contains 17 residues. Unmatched junction bases numbered 4, after V lost 0 bases and J lost 5 bases. The V gene's germline CDR1 is LGHDT and CDR2 YNNKEL (reference sequence).

The rearrangement uses TRBV6-2 or TRBV6-3 and TRBJ2-7; TRBD1 matches 7 bases. The CDR3 covers 16 residues. The V and J ends lost 0 bases and 0 bases, in that order; junction bases with no gene match: 5. CDR1 and CDR2 from the germline V gene are MNHEY and SVGEGT. The CDR3 spells CASSYSDRDSSYEQYF. The CDR3 DNA sequence: TGTGCCAGCAGTTACTCAGACAGGGACAGCTCCTACGAGCAGTACTTC.

V gene TRBV19 combines with J gene TRBJ2-6, with 7 bases identical to TRBD1. The trim removed 1 base at V and 1 base at J, leaving 4 bases unmatched. CDR1 and CDR2 from the germline V gene are LNHDA and SQIVND (reference sequence). The CDR3 has 17 amino acids. For the CDR3, the DNA is TGTGCCAGTAGTATAGGGACAGGCTCTTCTGGGGCCAACGTCCTGACTTTC. Translating it yields CASSIGTGSSGANVLTF.

The V gene is TRBV18, the J gene TRBJ1-2; D gene ambiguous. With 2 bases removed from V and 4 bases from J, the gap between germline ends came to 11 bases. Germline V gene data show CDR1 as KGHSH and CDR2 as LQKENI. This CDR3 has 14 residues. In DNA, the CDR3 is TGTGCCAGCTCACCAGGGTCGGAGGGCTATGGCTACACCTTC. It is translated as CASSPGSEGYGYTF.

This rearrangement joins TRBV4-2 to TRBJ2-3; 11 bases map to TRBD2. V trimming: 4 bases; J trimming: 2 bases; junction bases outside the gene matches: 8. CDR3 size: 17 residues. The germline V gene encodes CDR1 LGHNA and CDR2 YNFKEQ. The DNA of the CDR3 is TGTGCCAGCAGCCTGCGCCTAGCGGGGGGTCACACAGATACGCAGTATTTT. Translating it yields CASSLRLAGGHTDTQYF.

The rearrangement links TRBV9 to TRBJ2-2; D gene unclear. V dropped 0 bases and J dropped 2 bases, with 11 bases sitting between them. The CDR3 spans 16 residues. Germline V gene sequence: CDR1 SGDLS, CDR2 YYNGEE. The CDR3 DNA sequence: TGTGCCAGCAGCGTAGCTTTGGGCCCAAACACCGGGGAGCTGTTTTTT. Amino acids: CASSVALGPNTGELFF.

The chain recombines TRBV30 with TRBJ2-1; 11 nucleotides match TRBD2. The CDR3 is 14 amino acids. Looked up from germline, CDR1 is GTSNPN and CDR2 is SVGIG (reference sequence). V lost 2 bases and J lost 7; bases outside the gene matches: 4. DNA for the CDR3: TGTGCCTGGAGTCTCACTAGCGGGAGTAATGAGCAGTTCTTC. It encodes CAWSLTSGSNEQFF. The full variable domain, completed using reference TRBV30 and TRBJ2-1, is SQTIHQWPATLVQPVGSPLSLECTVEGTSNPNLYWYRQAAGRGLQLLFYSVGIGQISSEVPQNLSASRPQDRQFILSSKKLLLSDSGFYLCAWSLTSGSNEQFFGPGTRLTVL.

This CDR3 reads CASSQDLSNPSSGNTIYF. The CDR3 nucleotides are TGTGCCAGCAGCCAAGATCTTAGTAATCCAAGCTCTGGAAACACCATATATTTT. V and J are TRBV3-1 (or the pseudogene TRBV3-2) and TRBJ1-3; the D is unclear. V lost 0 bases to trimming and J lost 0 bases, with 15 bases between them. CDR3 size: 18 residues. From germline, CDR1 is LGHDT and CDR2 YNNKEL (reference sequence).

CDR3 in amino acids: CASSLWTGRREAFF. CDR3 sequence (DNA): TGTGCCAGCAGTTTATGGACAGGGAGAAGAGAAGCTTTCTTT. J is TRBJ1-1 and V is TRBV28; 7 bases fit TRBD1. CDR3 length: 14 residues. V was clipped by 0 bases and J by 8 bases; unmatched bases: 6. CDR1 and CDR2 (germline): MDHEN, SYDVKM.

V is TRBV13 and J is TRBJ1-2; D possibly corresponds to TRBD1 (5 bases). Germline assignment: CDR1 PRHDT and CDR2 FYEKMQ (reference sequence). There are 16 residues in the CDR3. Trimming left V 0 bases short and J 8 bases short, with 19 bases between. As DNA, the CDR3 is TGTGCCAGCAGCTTAGGGGCTACAGGCGGGGTCGGGGGCTACACCTTC. Translating gives CASSLGATGGVGGYTF.

This chain joins TRBV6-2 or TRBV6-3 and TRBJ1-4; TRBD1 might be the D (5 bases). The germline V gene has CDR1 MNHEY and CDR2 SVGEGT. The V and J ends lost 2 bases and 3 bases respectively, with 7 bases between them. The CDR3 is made up of 14 amino acids. CDR3 protein: CASSYGGANEKLFF. The CDR3 bases are TGTGCCAGCAGTTACGGGGGGGCTAATGAAAAACTGTTTTTT.

The chain is built from TRBV14 and TRBJ2-7; TRBD1 matches at 12 bases. V trimming: 0 bases; J trimming: 6 bases; junction bases outside the gene matches: 6. The germline V gene encodes CDR1 SGHDN and CDR2 FVKESK. The CDR3 extends over 16 amino acids. The CDR3, as DNA: TGTGCCAGCAGCCAAGATCTGGGGACAGGGGGCTCCGAGCAGTACTTC. Translating it yields CASSQDLGTGGSEQYF.

CDR3 nucleotides: TGTGCCAGCAGGGCTGGGACAGCGGACACAGATACGCAGTATTTT. It encodes CASRAGTADTDTQYF. The rearrangement joins TRBV6-5 to TRBJ2-3, with TRBD1 identical over 7 bases. Per germline, CDR1 MNHEY and CDR2 SVGAGI. The CDR3 consists of 15 residues. The trim removed 6 bases at V and 2 bases at J, leaving 8 bases unmatched.

The chain recombines TRBV7-2 with TRBJ1-1, with 8 bases matching TRBD1. This CDR3 spans 15 amino acids. J gave up 4 bases and V 1 base, and 5 bases lay outside the gene matches. Germline CDR1 SGHTA, CDR2 FQGNSA. CDR3 nucleotides: TGTGCCAGCAGCTTAGGGACAGGGTCGGGCACTGAAGCTTTCTTT. Its translation: CASSLGTGSGTEAFF.

This chain links TRBV10-3 with TRBJ1-3; TRBD1 agrees at 9 bases. CDR1 is ENHRY and CDR2 is SYGVKD in the germline V gene. V shed 8 bases and J 3 bases; nucleotides not matched to a gene: 5. The CDR3 length is 14 residues. The CDR3 spells CAIGTGGGGNTIYF. The DNA for the CDR3 is TGTGCCATCGGAACAGGGGGCGGTGGAAACACCATATATTTT.